A selection of T cell receptor beta chains follows, all from one sample in a study of CD8+ T cells in alopecia areata. The protocol was immunoSEQ multiplex PCR, while the TCRdb copy is restricted to in-frame clones and leaves out a portion. The sample holds approximately 210,000 clones, roughly 60% seen once. This material consisted of CD4+ T cells sorted from blood, taken around week 50, from a patient treated with tofacitinib. Source of these receptors: a human donor with alopecia areata. Each CDR3 is given with its conserved first and last residue. Fields, in order: V gene, J gene, D gene, clone size, CDR3 DNA, CDR3 protein. The D gene is left open where the match is weak. Only some rows state a clone size, as once, few, many or a class for expanded clones.

TRBV29-1	TRBJ2-4	.	.	TGCAGCGTCTGGGGGTCAGGGAACGACATTCAGTACTTC	CSVWGSGNDIQYF
TRBV5-6	TRBJ2-7	.	.	TGTGCCAGCAGCCCTGGGGAGATAAGCTCCTACGAGCAGTACTTC	CASSPGEISSYEQYF
TRBV6-1	TRBJ2-3	TRBD1	many	TGTGCCAGCAGTGAGACAGGGAAGGCAGATACGCAGTATTTT	CASSETGKADTQYF
TRBV30	TRBJ1-2	.	.	TGTGCCTGGACAAACGGGCTCTCCTATGGCTACACCTTC	CAWTNGLSYGYTF
TRBV20-1	TRBJ1-1	TRBD1	.	TGCAGTGCCCGGGACAGCCCACAGGCTTTCTTT	CSARDSPQAFF
TRBV4-1	TRBJ2-1	.	.	TGCGCCAGCAGCCAAGATAGGCCGTCTAATGAGCAGTTCTTC	CASSQDRPSNEQFF
TRBV6-5	TRBJ2-3	TRBD2	.	TGTGCCGCCGCGGGGGGCCGCACAGATACGCAGTATTTT	CAAAGGRTDTQYF
TRBV27	TRBJ2-7	TRBD2	.	TGTGCCAGCAGTTTTCGGACCCTCTCTAGCGGGGTCGACGAGCAGTACTTC	CASSFRTLSSGVDEQYF
TRBV29-1	TRBJ2-5	.	few	TGCAGCGTTTACGGCAGGAAATGGGAGACCCAGTACTTC	CSVYGRKWETQYF
TRBV27	TRBJ2-6	.	.	TGTGCCAGCAGTCCTACTCCTTCCCCAGGGGCCAACGTCCTGACTTTC	CASSPTPSPGANVLTF
TRBV5-1	TRBJ2-7	.	.	TGCGCCAGCAGCTTGGTACAGGAGTCCTACGAGCAGTACTTC	CASSLVQESYEQYF
TRBV29-1	TRBJ2-7	TRBD2	.	TGCAGCGTTTCTCCATCCGGGACTAGCGTCGAGCAGTACTTC	CSVSPSGTSVEQYF
TRBV29-1	TRBJ1-1	.	.	TGCAGCGTTGAGAGGCAGAAGAACACTGAAGCTTTCTTT	CSVERQKNTEAFF
TRBV18	TRBJ2-2	.	many	TGTGCCAGCCCCCTTCTGGGGACAAGCAACACCGGGGAGCTGTTTTTT	CASPLLGTSNTGELFF
TRBV29-1	TRBJ1-1	.	.	TGCAGCGTTGATTGGGGGGCCGGAGCTTTCTTT	CSVDWGAGAFF
TRBV7-2	TRBJ2-7	TRBD2	.	TGTGCCAGCAGCCCGGGACTAGCGGGGAGACTCTACGAGCAGTACTTC	CASSPGLAGRLYEQYF
TRBV30	TRBJ1-2	.	.	TGTGCCTGGAGTTCCAGGGGAAATGGCTACACCTTC	CAWSSRGNGYTF
TRBV4-3	TRBJ2-2	TRBD2	.	TGCGCCAGCAGCCAAGATCGTGGTAGCGGGGGGTTGAACACCGGGGAGCTGTTTTTT	CASSQDRGSGGLNTGELFF
TRBV5-6	TRBJ1-1	.	.	TGTGCCAGCAGCTTTGGACAACTGAACACTGAAGCTTTCTTT	CASSFGQLNTEAFF
TRBV6-4	TRBJ2-2	TRBD2	.	TGTGCCAGCAGTCCAAAACCAGCGACTAGCGGGGCGAACACCGGGGAGCTGTTTTTT	CASSPKPATSGANTGELFF
TRBV21-1	TRBJ1-2	.	.	TGTGCCACCATCCGAGACAGGACCTATGGCTACACCTTC	CATIRDRTYGYTF
TRBV5-4	TRBJ2-4	.	once	TGTGCCAGCAGCTTGGACAGGGCCGGGGGAAACATTCAGTACTTC	CASSLDRAGGNIQYF
TRBV6-6	TRBJ1-2	.	.	TGTGCCAGCAGCGCTTACAGGGCTCCTTATGGCTACACCTTC	CASSAYRAPYGYTF
TRBV18	TRBJ2-3	TRBD2	few	TGTGCCAGCTCACCCGCCGTAGCGGGGGGCACAGATACGCAGTATTTT	CASSPAVAGGTDTQYF
TRBV30	TRBJ2-3	.	.	TGTGCCTGGAGTGTACGGGGCGGGGGCACAGATACGCAGTATTTT	CAWSVRGGGTDTQYF
TRBV30	TRBJ2-3	.	.	TGTGCCTGGACAGGGTCAGATACGCAGTATTTT	CAWTGSDTQYF
TRBV7-2	TRBJ1-5	.	.	TGTGCCAGCAGCAACCAGGATCAGCCCCAGCATTTT	CASSNQDQPQHF
TRBV2	TRBJ2-6	TRBD1	.	TGTGCCAGCACCCCAGGACAGGGACACTCTGGGGCCAACGTCCTGACTTTC	CASTPGQGHSGANVLTF
TRBV29-1	TRBJ2-7	.	.	TGCAGCGGGGGTTTTACCTACGAGCAGTACTTC	CSGGFTYEQYF
TRBV27	TRBJ2-3	.	once	TGTGCCAGCAGTCCCTCTCGTTCGCGTCCAGGGAAAATAAGCACAGATACGCAGTATTTT	CASSPSRSRPGKISTDTQYF
TRBV29-1	TRBJ2-4	.	.	TGCAGCGTTGGGGGGGTTGCCAAAAACATTCAGTACTTC	CSVGGVAKNIQYF
TRBV25-1	TRBJ1-6	.	.	TGTGCCAGCAGTGACCTCACGGGCGGGAATTCACCCCTCCACTTT	CASSDLTGGNSPLHF
TRBV25-1	TRBJ2-2	.	.	TGTGCCAGCAGTGGACAGACCACCGGGGAGCTGTTTTTT	CASSGQTTGELFF
TRBV15	TRBJ2-1	.	.	TGTGCCACCAGCATAGTCAGGGCTGAGCAGTTCTTC	CATSIVRAEQFF
TRBV27	TRBJ1-6	.	.	TGTGCCAGCAGTTTAAAACCAAGGTCCTATAATTCACCCCTCCACTTT	CASSLKPRSYNSPLHF
TRBV7-2	TRBJ2-7	.	.	TGTGCCAGCAGCTTTATGACCGGGGTTCGAAACGAGCAGTACTTC	CASSFMTGVRNEQYF
TRBV30	TRBJ1-2	.	.	TGTGCCTGGTTTAGGACTCCTAACCTGGGGGGCTACACCTTC	CAWFRTPNLGGYTF
TRBV29-1	TRBJ1-2	TRBD1	few	TGCAGCGCTCAAGCCGGGACAGGGTCGGGCTACACCTTC	CSAQAGTGSGYTF
TRBV10-2	TRBJ1-2	.	.	TGCGCCAGCAGCGATATTACCCTCCGGGGCTACACCTTC	CASSDITLRGYTF
TRBV29-1	TRBJ1-5	.	.	TGCAGCGTCGGTGGGAGCAATCAGCCCCAGCATTTT	CSVGGSNQPQHF
TRBV7-2	TRBJ2-1	TRBD2	few	TGTGCCAGCAGCTCGGGGACTAGCGGGGGGGCCATCTACAATGAGCAGTTCTTC	CASSSGTSGGAIYNEQFF
TRBV29-1	TRBJ2-1	.	.	TGCAGCGTTGGTCGGCAGAGAATTAACTCCTACAATGAGCAGTTCTTC	CSVGRQRINSYNEQFF
TRBV18	TRBJ1-5	.	.	TGTGCCAGCTCACCAGGGGGGAATAATCAGCCCCAGCATTTT	CASSPGGNNQPQHF
TRBV29-1	TRBJ2-7	.	.	TGCAGCGTCGCGAAGGGCTACGAGCAGTACTTC	CSVAKGYEQYF
TRBV5-1	TRBJ1-2	.	.	TGCGCCAGCAGCCAGGACAGACCTAACTATGGCTACACCTTC	CASSQDRPNYGYTF
TRBV4-3	TRBJ2-1	TRBD2	.	TGCGCCAGCAGCCAAGGGACTAGCGGGGGGGTAGGTGAGCAGTTCTTC	CASSQGTSGGVGEQFF
TRBV14	TRBJ1-6	TRBD1	.	TGTGCCAGCAGCCTTAGACAGGGCTATAATTCACCCCTCCACTTT	CASSLRQGYNSPLHF
TRBV29-1	TRBJ1-4	TRBD1	.	TGCAGCGTTGTGGAACAGGGGGCGGCTAATGAAAAACTGTTTTTT	CSVVEQGAANEKLFF
TRBV18	TRBJ1-6	TRBD1	.	TGTGCCAGCTCACCACCGGGACAGGGGGCCTCACCCCTCCACTTT	CASSPPGQGASPLHF
TRBV5-1	TRBJ2-5	.	.	TGCGCCAGCAGCTTTCCAGGAGGACAAGAGACCCAGTACTTC	CASSFPGGQETQYF
TRBV29-1	TRBJ1-1	.	.	TGCAGCGTCCGGACAGTGAACACTGAAGCTTTCTTT	CSVRTVNTEAFF
TRBV30	TRBJ2-1	.	few	TGTGCCTGGAGTGCCTGGACTCAAAATGAGCAGTTCTTC	CAWSAWTQNEQFF
TRBV18	TRBJ1-2	.	.	TGTGCCAGCTCACCATTACCGAGGGATGGCTACACCTTC	CASSPLPRDGYTF
TRBV5-6	TRBJ1-1	.	.	TGTGCCAGCAGAACGGGGGGTTCCATGAACACTGAAGCTTTCTTT	CASRTGGSMNTEAFF